The T cell receptor (beta chain) described here comes from a study of beta chain features in type 1 diabetes. Study details: Similarity in age, gender and cell yields was seen between patients and healthy donors. General study findings and limits: A closer apparent resemblance between naive, central memory and Treg TCRB repertoires was seen in patients than in healthy donors.

CDR1 SNHLY and CDR2 FYNNEI come from the germline V gene. J gave up 1 base and V 4 bases, and 3 bases lay outside the gene matches. The CDR3 loop spans 15 amino acids. This clone was counted between two and nine times. Its antigen is undetermined. The investigators reverse transcribed all of the isolated RNA, so they sequenced expressed TCRB transcripts. This table comes from immunoSEQ multiplex PCR, and its TCRdb copy is limited to in-frame clones, with some not included. The data hold 300,000 to 350,000 clones, with around 8% observed a single time. J is TRBJ2-2 and V is TRBV2; 7 nucleotides match TRBD2. Sequencing was performed on central memory CD4+ T cells from blood. The clonotype was recovered from a woman aged 18-29 years in good health. The CDR3 DNA reads TGTGCCAGCAGTGTTGGACTAGAGAACACCGGGGAGCTGTTTTTT. It is translated as CASSVGLENTGELFF.